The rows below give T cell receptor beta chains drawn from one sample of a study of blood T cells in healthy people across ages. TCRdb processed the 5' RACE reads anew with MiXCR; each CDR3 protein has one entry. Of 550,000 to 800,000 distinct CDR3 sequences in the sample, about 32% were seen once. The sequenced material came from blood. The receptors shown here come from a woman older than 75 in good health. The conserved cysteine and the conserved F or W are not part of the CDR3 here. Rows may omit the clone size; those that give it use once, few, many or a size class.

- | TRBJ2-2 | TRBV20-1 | SARVPRTSSTGELF
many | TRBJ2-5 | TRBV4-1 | ASSQEGGGKTQY
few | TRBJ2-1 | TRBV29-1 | SAGGDSYNEQF
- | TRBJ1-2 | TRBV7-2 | ASSPGTPCGYT
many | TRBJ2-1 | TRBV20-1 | SAQGTGALYNEQF
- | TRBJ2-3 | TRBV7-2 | ASSGLGGLAGDSSTDTQY
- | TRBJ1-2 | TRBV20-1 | SARDRPTGPYGYT
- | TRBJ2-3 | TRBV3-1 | ASSFDLAGPSTDTQY
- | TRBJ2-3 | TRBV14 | ASQDGGGSTDTQY
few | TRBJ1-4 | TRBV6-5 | ATQIFRGEKLF
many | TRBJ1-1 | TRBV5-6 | ASSFRGGRRTGEAF
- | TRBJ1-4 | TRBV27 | ASSDTGTANEKLF
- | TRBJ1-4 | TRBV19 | ASKKGALASNEKLF
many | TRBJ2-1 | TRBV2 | ASSASIMGQF
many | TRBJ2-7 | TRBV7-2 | ASSLRGRVEPPEQY
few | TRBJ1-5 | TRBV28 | ASSPGQISNQPRH
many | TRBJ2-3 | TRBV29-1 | SVPRDGTSTDTQY
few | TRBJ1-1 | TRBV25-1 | ASRYNRETEAF
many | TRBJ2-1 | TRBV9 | ASSVATRGGPYNEQF
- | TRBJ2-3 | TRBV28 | ASSQSENTDTQY
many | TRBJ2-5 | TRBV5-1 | ASSGGGAGETQY
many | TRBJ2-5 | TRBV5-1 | ASSPMAVQETQY
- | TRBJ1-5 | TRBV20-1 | SANRVNNQPQH
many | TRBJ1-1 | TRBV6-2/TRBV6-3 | ASSDPPTEAF
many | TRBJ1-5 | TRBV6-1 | ASSWDSNQPQH
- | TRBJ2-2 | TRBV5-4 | ASSLGTGGRELF
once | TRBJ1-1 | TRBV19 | ATRDRGYTEAF
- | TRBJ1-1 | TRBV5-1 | ASSLDQENTEAF
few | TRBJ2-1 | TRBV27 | ASSLYVGLSYNEQF